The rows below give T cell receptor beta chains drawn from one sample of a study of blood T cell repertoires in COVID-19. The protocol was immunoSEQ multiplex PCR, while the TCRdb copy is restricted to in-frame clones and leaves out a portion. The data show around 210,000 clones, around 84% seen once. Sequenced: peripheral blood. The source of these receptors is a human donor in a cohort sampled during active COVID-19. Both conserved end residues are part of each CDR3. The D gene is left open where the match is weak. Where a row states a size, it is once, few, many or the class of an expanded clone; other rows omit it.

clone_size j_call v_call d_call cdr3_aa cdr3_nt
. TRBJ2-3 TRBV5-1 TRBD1 CASSLEFRGRTDTQYF TGCGCCAGCAGCTTGGAATTCAGGGGGCGCACAGATACGCAGTATTTT
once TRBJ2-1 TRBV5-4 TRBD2 CASSRGTSGSNEQFF TGTGCCAGCAGTCGGGGGACTAGCGGCTCCAATGAGCAGTTCTTC
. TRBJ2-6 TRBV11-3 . CASSLEASAGANVLTF TGTGCCAGCAGCTTGGAAGCGTCGGCCGGGGCCAACGTCCTGACTTTC
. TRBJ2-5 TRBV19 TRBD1 CASRTRTGGRETQYF TGTGCCAGTAGGACAAGGACAGGGGGTCGGGAGACCCAGTACTTC
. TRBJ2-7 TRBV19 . CASSIANPKRLGYEQYF TGTGCCAGTAGTATAGCCAATCCTAAACGTCTTGGTTACGAGCAGTACTTC
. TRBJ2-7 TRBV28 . CASISHRASEQYF TGTGCCAGCATCTCGCACAGGGCTAGCGAGCAGTACTTC
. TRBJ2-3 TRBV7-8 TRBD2 CASSLARTSGNTQYF TGTGCCAGCAGCTTAGCCAGGACTAGCGGTAATACGCAGTATTTT
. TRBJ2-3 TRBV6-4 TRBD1 CASSDGTGTDTQYF TGTGCCAGCAGTGACGGGACAGGCACAGATACGCAGTATTTT
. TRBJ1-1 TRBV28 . CASRNRELRTGEAFF TGTGCCAGCAGAAACAGGGAGTTACGTACCGGTGAAGCTTTCTTT
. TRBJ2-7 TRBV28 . CASRVRRPGDGGEQYF TGTGCCAGCAGAGTCCGCCGACCCGGGGATGGTGGCGAGCAGTACTTC
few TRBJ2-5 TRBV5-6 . CASSPMGGKAQETQYF TGTGCCAGCAGCCCGATGGGGGGAAAGGCCCAAGAGACCCAGTACTTC
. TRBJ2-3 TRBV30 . CAWSVARASTDTQYF TGTGCCTGGAGTGTTGCCAGGGCTAGCACAGATACGCAGTATTTT
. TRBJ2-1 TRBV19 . CASSRSVIRNEQFF TGTGCCAGTAGCCGCAGCGTCATTAGGAATGAGCAGTTCTTC
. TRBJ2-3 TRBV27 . CASSSHSGTDTQYF TGTGCCAGCAGTTCTCACTCGGGCACAGATACGCAGTATTTT
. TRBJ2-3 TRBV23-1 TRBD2 CASSQTGGAEAFPDTQYF TGCGCCAGCAGTCAAACGGGGGGGGCAGAGGCCTTTCCAGATACGCAGTATTTT
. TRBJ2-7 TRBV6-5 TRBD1 CASSPGTGGVEQYF TGTGCCAGCAGCCCCGGGACAGGGGGCGTCGAGCAGTACTTC
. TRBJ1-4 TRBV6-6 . CASSYSTVTTNEKLFF TGTGCCAGCAGTTACTCTACAGTAACAACTAATGAAAAACTGTTTTTT
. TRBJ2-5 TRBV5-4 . CASSEDIIETQYF TGTGCCAGCAGCGAGGACATAATTGAGACCCAGTACTTC
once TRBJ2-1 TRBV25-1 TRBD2 CASRGTSGYNEQFF TGTGCCAGCAGGGGGACTAGCGGGTACAATGAGCAGTTCTTC
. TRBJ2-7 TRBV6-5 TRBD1 CASSYGTGGVYEQYF TGTGCCAGCAGTTACGGGACAGGGGGAGTTTACGAGCAGTACTTC
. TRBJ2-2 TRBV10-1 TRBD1 CASSESKARGQSNTGELFF TGCGCCAGCAGTGAGTCGAAGGCCAGGGGGCAATCGAACACCGGGGAGCTGTTTTTT
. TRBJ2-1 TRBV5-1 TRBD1 CASSRGQPTGNEQFF TGCGCCAGCAGCAGGGGACAGCCAACGGGGAATGAGCAGTTCTTC
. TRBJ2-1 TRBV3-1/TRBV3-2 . CASSPSRVLNEQFF TGTGCCAGCAGCCCCAGCCGGGTCCTCAATGAGCAGTTCTTC
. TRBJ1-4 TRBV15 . CATSARPLGEKLFF TGTGCCACCAGCGCGCGGCCCTTGGGTGAAAAACTGTTTTTT
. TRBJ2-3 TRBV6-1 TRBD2 CASSDFRSFWSSGFTDTQYF TGTGCCAGCAGTGATTTCAGGTCGTTCTGGTCTAGCGGCTTCACAGATACGCAGTATTTT
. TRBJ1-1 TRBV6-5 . CASSYSIVNTEAFF TGTGCCAGCAGTTACTCGATAGTTAACACTGAAGCTTTCTTT
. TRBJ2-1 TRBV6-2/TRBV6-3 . CASSRPAWVQNEQFF TGTGCCAGCAGTCGCCCAGCGTGGGTTCAAAATGAGCAGTTCTTC
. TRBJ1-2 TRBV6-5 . CASSPAGTIDYGYTF TGTGCCAGCAGCCCGGCGGGGACGATAGACTATGGCTACACCTTC
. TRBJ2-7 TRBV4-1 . CASSQPRDYEQYF TGCGCCAGCAGCCAACCCCGGGACTACGAGCAGTACTTC
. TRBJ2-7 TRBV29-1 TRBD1 CSAQTGSSYEQYF TGCAGCGCCCAGACAGGGTCGTCGTACGAGCAGTACTTC
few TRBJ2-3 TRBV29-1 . CSGNAWTNTDTQYF TGCAGCGGCAATGCCTGGACTAACACAGATACGCAGTATTTT
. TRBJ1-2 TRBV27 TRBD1 CASSLGQGYGYTF TGTGCCAGCAGTTTGGGACAGGGGTATGGCTACACCTTC
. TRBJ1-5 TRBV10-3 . CAIRTLLDQPQHF TGTGCCATCAGGACTTTACTGGATCAGCCCCAGCATTTT
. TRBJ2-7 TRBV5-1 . CASSSQNSYEQYF TGCGCCAGCAGCTCGCAGAATTCTTACGAGCAGTACTTC
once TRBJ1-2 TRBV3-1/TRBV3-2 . CASSQDLVGRAAYGYTF TGTGCCAGCAGCCAAGATTTGGTAGGGAGGGCGGCCTATGGCTACACCTTC
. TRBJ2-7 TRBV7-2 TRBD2 CASSGGGRSYEQYF TGTGCCAGCAGTGGGGGAGGGCGCTCCTACGAGCAGTACTTC
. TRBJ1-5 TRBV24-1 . CATSDSTQGRGNQPQHF TGTGCCACCAGTGATTCGACGCAGGGAAGGGGAAATCAGCCCCAGCATTTT
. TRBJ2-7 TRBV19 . CASSPAREWSYEQYF TGTGCCAGTAGTCCGGCCCGGGAGTGGTCCTACGAGCAGTACTTC
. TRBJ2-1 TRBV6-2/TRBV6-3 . CASSYSQGYNEQFF TGTGCCAGCAGTTACTCCCAGGGATACAATGAGCAGTTCTTC
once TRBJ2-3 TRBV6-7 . CASSYPPTHTQYF TGTGCCAGCAGTTACCCCCCCACACATACGCAGTATTTT
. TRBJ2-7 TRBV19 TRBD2 CASSITGGISYEQYF TGTGCCAGTAGTATCACGGGAGGGATCTCCTACGAGCAGTACTTC
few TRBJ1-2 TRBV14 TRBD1 CASSQSGQGVGGGYTF TGTGCCAGCAGCCAATCGGGACAGGGAGTTGGAGGTGGCTACACCTTC
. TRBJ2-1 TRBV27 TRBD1 CASSPAGQGYNEQFF TGTGCCAGCAGTCCCGCGGGACAGGGCTACAATGAGCAGTTCTTC
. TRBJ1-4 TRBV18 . CASSQGTNEKLFF TGTGCCAGCTCCCAGGGCACTAATGAAAAACTGTTTTTT
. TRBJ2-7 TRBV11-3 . CASSVKDRPSSYEQYF TGTGCCAGCAGCGTAAAGGACAGACCGAGCTCCTACGAGCAGTACTTC
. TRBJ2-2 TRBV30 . CAWRSQDTGELFF TGTGCCTGGAGATCACAGGACACCGGGGAGCTGTTTTTT